This TCR beta chain was recorded in a study of blood T cell repertoires in COVID-19. Study as a whole: Samples taken during acute and convalescent COVID-19 were collected in the United States, Italy and Spain.

After removal of 4 bases from V and 4 bases from J, the junction contained 9 bases not matched to a gene. Germline loops: CDR1 SGDLS, CDR2 YYNGEE. The CDR3 spans 17 residues. Original data processing: The authors estimated nucleated cell counts from reference gene primer amplification. The assay was immunoSEQ multiplex PCR, and TCRdb's table has in-frame clones only and misses some. That table furnishes V, J and clone size, whereas the DNA furnished D and trimming. The repertoire holds fewer than 180,000 clones, around 85% seen once, with around 3.5% in the top ten. The genes are TRBV9 and TRBJ2-3; the match to TRBD2 covers 13 bases. This sequence was found in a man aged 70 or older with acute or convalescent COVID-19. The sequencing input was peripheral blood. The CDR3 DNA sequence: TGTGCCAGCAGCTGGGGGACTAGCGGGAAAGGGGCAGATACGCAGTATTTT. Translating gives CASSWGTSGKGADTQYF.